Listed below are T cell receptor beta chains from one sample, sequenced in a study of control samples from healthy donors and cancer patients. Some clones are missing from TCRdb's copy, which holds only in-frame ones; the method was immunoSEQ multiplex PCR. Among about 78,000 clones listed, roughly nine tenths were seen once. The source material was blood. These receptors were taken from a woman in her sixties in good health. CDR3s include the opening cysteine and the closing phenylalanine or tryptophan.

V gene	J gene	CDR3 protein
TRBV5-1	TRBJ1-6	CASSLVGTTRAYNSPLHF
TRBV11-2	TRBJ2-1	CASSFIRDQGNEQFF
TRBV19	TRBJ1-2	CATSGTGGLGYTF
TRBV5-1	TRBJ1-1	CASSLRGGYNTEAFF
TRBV6-5	TRBJ1-2	CASRDTGPYGYTF
TRBV6-6	TRBJ2-7	CASSYQDGYEQYF
TRBV5-4	TRBJ1-1	CASSRNPQGEAFF
TRBV19	TRBJ1-5	CASSILTGQNQPQHF
TRBV7-2	TRBJ1-2	CASSLEKGSGYTF
TRBV28	TRBJ1-4	CASSLGGGGANEKLFF
TRBV19	TRBJ1-1	CASSRGTLGRAEAFF
TRBV30	TRBJ2-2	CAWSVTGWTGELFF
TRBV15	TRBJ2-7	CATSSSGIGQYF
TRBV12-3/TRBV12-4	TRBJ2-3	CASSKRDTQYF
TRBV28	TRBJ1-2	CASRPGTPNYGYTF
TRBV7-9	TRBJ1-2	CASRPQMPRGHYGYTF
TRBV29-1	TRBJ1-3	CSVIRTGSGNTIYF
TRBV7-8	TRBJ2-1	CASSSTPKVAGVSNEQFF
TRBV28	TRBJ2-7	CASSSLRDRGQKGQYF
TRBV6-1	TRBJ1-2	CASSERDRARGYTF
TRBV19	TRBJ1-4	CASSIVVQEKLFF
TRBV4-1	TRBJ1-5	CASSQDRQGGGQPQHF
TRBV5-1	TRBJ1-3	CASSPDVEGSRNTIYF
TRBV30	TRBJ2-1	CAWSHSVHEQFF
TRBV6-5	TRBJ2-7	CASRSGQSYEQYF
TRBV19	TRBJ1-1	CASLGAEGTEAFF
TRBV7-2	TRBJ2-2	CASSLVLWTSVNTGELFF
TRBV7-2	TRBJ2-3	CASRKSSGTDTQYF
TRBV9	TRBJ1-3	CASSPGPSGNTIYF